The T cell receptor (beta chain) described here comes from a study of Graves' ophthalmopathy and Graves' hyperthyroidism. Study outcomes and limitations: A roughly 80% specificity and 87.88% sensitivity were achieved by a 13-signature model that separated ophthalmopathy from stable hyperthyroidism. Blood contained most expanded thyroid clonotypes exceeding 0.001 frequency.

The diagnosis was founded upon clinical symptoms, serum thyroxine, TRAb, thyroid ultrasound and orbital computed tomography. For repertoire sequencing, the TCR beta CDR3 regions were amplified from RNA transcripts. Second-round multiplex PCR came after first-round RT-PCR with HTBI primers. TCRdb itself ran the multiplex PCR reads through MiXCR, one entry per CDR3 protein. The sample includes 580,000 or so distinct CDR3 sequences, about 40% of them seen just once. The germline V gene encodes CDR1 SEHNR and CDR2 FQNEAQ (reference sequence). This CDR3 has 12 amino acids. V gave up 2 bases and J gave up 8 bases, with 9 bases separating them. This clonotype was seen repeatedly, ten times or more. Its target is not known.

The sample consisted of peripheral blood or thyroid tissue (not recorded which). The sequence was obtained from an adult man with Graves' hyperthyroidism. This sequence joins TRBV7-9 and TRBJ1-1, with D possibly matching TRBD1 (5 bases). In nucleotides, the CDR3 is TGTGCCAGCAGCTTAACCGACAGAGAAGCTTTCTTT. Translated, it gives CASSLTDREAFF.